This note documents a single TCR beta chain sequence. Trimming pared 4 bases from V and 4 bases from J, leaving 11 bases between. This CDR3 has 13 amino acids. Germline V gene data show CDR1 as SGHKS and CDR2 as YYEKEE (reference sequence). Profiling relied on immunoSEQ multiplex PCR, and the TCRdb table lists in-frame clones only, not all of them. The sample lists under 50,000 clones; 88% were seen once. The entry originates in a study of OX40 agonist ivuxolimab in advanced cancers. Study overall: Patients were dosed with the agonistic anti-OX40 (CD134) antibody ivuxolimab.

This sample comprised CD4+ or CD8+ T cells sorted from blood, obtained in a trial of the OX40 agonist ivuxolimab. This TCR was recovered from an adult with an advanced solid tumor such as melanoma, head and neck, liver or kidney cancer. The chain is built from TRBV5-5 and TRBJ1-2, with D possibly TRBD1 on 6 matching bases. The CDR3 DNA is TGTGCCAGCAGCGGAGGGGGGCTCTATGGCTACACCTTC. This translates into CASSGGGLYGYTF. Looking up the rest from reference TRBV5-5 and TRBJ1-2 gives the full variable domain: DAGVTQSPTHLIKTRGQQVTLRCSPISGHKSVSWYQQVLGQGPQFIFQYYEKEERGRGNFPDRFSARQFPNYSSELNVNALLLGDSALYLCASSGGGLYGYTFGSGTRLTVV.